One sample yielded the 18 T cell receptor beta chains listed below, sequenced in a study of tumor-infiltrating lymphocytes in primary liver carcinoma. Starting from around 0.45 ug of total RNA, TCR beta cDNA was produced with a primer in the constant region. Sequencing libraries for TCR beta derived from three nested multiplex PCR rounds that used slightly modified ARM-PCR. The study ran its first two PCR rounds for about 11 cycles each, using TRBV1-TRBV30 forward primers and a C-beta reverse primer. Using its own MiXCR run on the multiplex PCR reads, TCRdb lists one record per CDR3 protein. The sample holds approximately 330,000 distinct CDR3 sequences, around three fifths seen once. Germline DNA was also extracted, while the blood RNA originated from unsorted whole blood. The sample comprised peripheral blood. Receptor source: a man aged 40-50 years with primary liver carcinoma and hepatitis B virus infection.

In its sample, this clonotype was seen once. One end of the junction does not line up with germline, which may come from a read error. The chain joins TRBV11-2 to TRBJ2-5, with TRBD1 matching over 7 bases. CDR3 length: 14 amino acids. The V gene's germline CDR1 is SGHAT and CDR2 FQNNGV. The chain's CDR3 is CASSPGQGVEAQYF. As DNA, the CDR3 is TGCGCCAGCAGCCCCGGGCAGGGGGTAGAGGCCCAGTACTTC.

About this clonotype itself: This may be a read error: a much more frequent sequence differs by one nucleotide. This chain links TRBV6-6 with TRBJ2-7; no definite D call. CDR3 length: 16 amino acids. Germline loops: CDR1 MNHNY, CDR2 SVGAGI (reference sequence). V was shortened by 2 bases and J by 1 base, with 15 bases between the two germline ends. The CDR3 spells CASSYLDFWGSYEQYF. DNA of the CDR3: TGTGCCAGCAGTTACCTTGACTTCTGGGGATCCTACGAGCAGTACTTC.

This chain connects TRBV5-4 to TRBJ2-5, with D perhaps matching TRBD1 (6 bases). With 2 bases removed from V and 2 bases from J, the gap between germline ends came to 10 bases. The CDR3 runs to 14 residues. Germline CDR1 SGHNT, CDR2 YYREEE (reference sequence). CDR3 DNA: TGTGCCAGCAGCTTTCAGGGGTCTCAAGAGACCCAGTACTTC. Encoded protein: CASSFQGSQETQYF.

A remark on this clonotype: A much larger clone sits a single nucleotide away, making a read error possible. The CDR3 nucleotides read TGCGCCAGCAGCTTAGCGGGCGATGTGCAGTTCTTC. Protein: CASSLAGDVQFF. The chain carries TRBV5-1 and TRBJ2-1; tentatively, D is TRBD2 (6 bases). Per germline, CDR1 SGHRS and CDR2 YFSETQ. The CDR3 spans 12 residues. V was shortened by 2 bases and J by 12 bases, with 12 bases between the two germline ends.

A single count supports this clonotype. A much larger clone differs by one base, so this may be a read error. This CDR3 reads CARSYTGAYGYTF. The CDR3 DNA sequence: TGTGCCAGAAGTTACACAGGCGCCTATGGCTACACCTTC. V is TRBV6-2 or TRBV6-3 and J is TRBJ1-2; tentatively, D is TRBD1 (5 bases). CDR3 size: 13 residues. Germline V gene data show CDR1 as MNHEY and CDR2 as SVGEGT.

Concerning this clonotype: Its ends do not fully match the called genes, so a read error is possible. The genes are TRBV6-5 and TRBJ2-4, with D unresolved. In germline, CDR1 is MNHEY, CDR2 SVGAGI. CDR3 size: 16 residues. Written as DNA, the CDR3 is TGTGGCAGCAGTCAGGACGGCCCCATAGCCAAAAACATTCAGTACTTC. It yields the protein CGSSQDGPIAKNIQYF.

A few counts support this clonotype. One junction end disagrees with the germline gene, perhaps due to a read error. V and J are TRBV13 and TRBJ1-2; no clear D. This CDR3 is built from 16 residues. Germline loops: CDR1 PRHDT, CDR2 FYEKMQ (reference sequence). CDR3 DNA sequence: TGTGCCAGCAGCCCCCCCACAACAGCCGGTAATTATGGCTACGCCTTT. Protein: CASSPPTTAGNYGYAF. Looking up the rest from reference TRBV13 and TRBJ1-2 gives the full variable domain: AAGVIQSPRHLIKEKRETATLKCYPIPRHDTVYWYQQGPGQDPQFLISFYEKMQSDKGSIPDRFSAQQFSDYHSELNMSSLELGDSALYFCASSPPTTAGNYGYAFGSGTRLTVV.

The chain joins TRBV6-1 to TRBJ2-1, with D unresolved. Trimming took 6 bases from V and 4 from J, leaving 16 bases between them. The CDR3 length is 15 residues. From germline, CDR1 is MNHNS and CDR2 SASEGT. The DNA of the CDR3 is TGTGCCAGCAGGTCTGTACCGGTAGTTTACAATGAGCAGTTCTTC. This gives the protein CASRSVPVVYNEQFF.

As regards this clonotype: A much larger clone lies one base from this, so it may be a read error. The chain carries TRBV6-1 and TRBJ2-7; 7 nucleotides line up with TRBD1. Germline assignment: CDR1 MNHNS and CDR2 SASEGT. This CDR3 spans 14 amino acids. CDR3 sequence: CTSNSGGEIYEQYF. The CDR3 DNA follows: TGTACCAGCAATTCAGGGGGAGAGATCTACGAGCAGTACTTC.

Comments on this clonotype: At one of its ends the junction is not consistent with the germline gene, which may arise from a read error. The V call is TRBV4-1, the J call TRBJ2-2; D is uncertain. The CDR3 runs 16 residues. Germline assignment: CDR1 MGHRA and CDR2 YSYEKL. CDR3: CTSSLSYRTNTGELFF. CDR3 in DNA: TGCACCAGCAGCCTCAGCTATAGAACCAACACCGGGGAGCTGTTTTTT.

As regards this clonotype: A single base separates this from a much larger clone, so it may be a read error. The DNA for the CDR3 is TGTGCCTGGAGTCCATCGTACAATGAGCAGTTCTTC. Residues: CAWSPSYNEQFF. The chain uses TRBV30 and TRBJ2-1; no clear D. The V gene lost 2 bases and the J gene lost 4 bases, with 6 bases spanning the gap. Germline V gives CDR1 GTSNPN, CDR2 SVGIG (reference sequence). The CDR3 is made up of 12 amino acids.

The chain uses TRBV6-5 and TRBJ1-6, with D unresolved. CDR3 length: 14 amino acids. V lost 2 bases to trimming and J lost 10 bases, with 12 bases between them. Germline assignment: CDR1 MNHEY and CDR2 SVGAGI. CDR3 nucleotide sequence: TGTGCCAGCAGTTACGGTCTGTCAAGCTCACCCCTCCACTTT. It yields the protein CASSYGLSSSPLHF.

V and J are TRBV5-4 and TRBJ2-7; D might be TRBD1 (5 bases). Germline assignment: CDR1 SGHNT and CDR2 YYREEE (reference sequence). V was trimmed by 7 bases and J by 9 bases, leaving 23 bases between them. CDR3 length equals 14 residues. In DNA form, the CDR3 reads TGTGCCAGCGGATTTAACGACAGACGACGAGTGCAGTACTTC. Encoded protein: CASGFNDRRRVQYF.

This clonotype was recorded only once. The junction and the germline gene differ at one end; a read error may be behind it. The rearrangement uses TRBV11-3 and TRBJ2-4, with D perhaps matching TRBD2 (6 bases). CDR1 is SGHNT, CDR2 YENEEA, per germline. The CDR3 has 13 residues. DNA of the CDR3: TGTGCCAGCAGCCCCAGCGCGGGAAACATTCAATACTTC. Protein sequence: CASSPSAGNIQYF.

The table lists this clonotype with many counts. DNA of the CDR3: TGTGCCAGCAGCCAACTAGCGGAGCCTAGCACAGATACGCAGTATTTT. Translation: CASSQLAEPSTDTQYF. V and J are TRBV12-3 or TRBV12-4 and TRBJ2-3, with 8 bases matching TRBD2. Germline trimming cut 6 bases from V and 0 bases from J; bases unmatched to any gene: 8. The CDR3 has 16 residues.

With regard to this clonotype: One junction end disagrees with the germline gene, perhaps due to a read error. The genes are TRBV11-1 and TRBJ1-1; D remains unclear. This CDR3 comprises 14 residues. The V gene's germline CDR1 is SGHAT and CDR2 FQDESV (reference sequence). The chain's CDR3 is CTSSLATGETEAFF. The CDR3 DNA sequence: TGTACCAGCAGCTTAGCGACCGGGGAAACTGAAGCTTTCTTT. Full variable domain (missing parts from reference TRBV11-1 and TRBJ1-1): EAEVAQSPRYKITEKSQAVAFWCDPISGHATLYWYRQILGQGPELLVQFQDESVVDDSQLPKDRFSAERLKGVDSTLKIQPAELGDSAMYLCTSSLATGETEAFFGQGTRLTVV.

To note about this clonotype: One end of the junction is discordant with germline, which a read error may explain. The rearrangement joins TRBV29-1 to TRBJ2-1; 7 bases line up with TRBD2. CDR1 SQVTM and CDR2 ANQGSEA come from the germline V gene. The CDR3 is 15 amino acids. DNA for the CDR3: TGCAGCGTTTTAGGGAGCGGGACCCTCTACAATGATCAGTTCTTC. Protein: CSVLGSGTLYNDQFF.

Comments on this clonotype: A read error may produce the germline difference seen at one junction end. The chain joins TRBV29-1 to TRBJ2-2, with 10 positions matching TRBD2. This CDR3 has 15 amino acids. CDR1 and CDR2 from the germline V gene are SQVTM and ANQGSEA. This CDR3 is CIAWDTSGIGGGLFF. The CDR3 region has the DNA TGCATCGCCTGGGACACTAGCGGGATAGGCGGGGGGCTGTTTTTT.